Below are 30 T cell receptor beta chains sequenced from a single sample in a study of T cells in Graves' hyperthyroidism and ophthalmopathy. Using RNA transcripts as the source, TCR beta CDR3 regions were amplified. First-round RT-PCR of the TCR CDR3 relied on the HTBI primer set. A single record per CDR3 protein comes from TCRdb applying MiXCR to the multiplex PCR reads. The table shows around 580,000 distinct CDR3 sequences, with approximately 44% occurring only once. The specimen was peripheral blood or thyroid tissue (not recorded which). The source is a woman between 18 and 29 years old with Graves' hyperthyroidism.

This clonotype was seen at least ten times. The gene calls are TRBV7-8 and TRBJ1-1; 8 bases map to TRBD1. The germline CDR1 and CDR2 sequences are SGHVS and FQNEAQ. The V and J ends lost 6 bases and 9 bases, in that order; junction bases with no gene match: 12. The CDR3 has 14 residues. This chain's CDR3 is CASRTSGTGDQAFF. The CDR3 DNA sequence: TGTGCCAGCAGGACCAGCGGGACAGGCGATCAAGCTTTCTTT.

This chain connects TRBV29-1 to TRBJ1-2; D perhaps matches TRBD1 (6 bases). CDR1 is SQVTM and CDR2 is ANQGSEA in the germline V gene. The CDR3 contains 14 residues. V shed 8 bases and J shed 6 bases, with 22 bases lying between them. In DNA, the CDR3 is TGCAGCTTGCTCAGTTCCCCAGACAGGCATGGCTACACCTTC. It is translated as CSLLSSPDRHGYTF.

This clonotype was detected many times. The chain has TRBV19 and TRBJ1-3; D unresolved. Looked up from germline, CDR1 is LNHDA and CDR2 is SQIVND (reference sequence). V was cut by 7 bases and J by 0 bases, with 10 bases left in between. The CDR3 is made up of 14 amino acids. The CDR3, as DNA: TGTGCCAGTACGGTTAGTAACTCTGGAAACACCATATATTTT. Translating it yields CASTVSNSGNTIYF.

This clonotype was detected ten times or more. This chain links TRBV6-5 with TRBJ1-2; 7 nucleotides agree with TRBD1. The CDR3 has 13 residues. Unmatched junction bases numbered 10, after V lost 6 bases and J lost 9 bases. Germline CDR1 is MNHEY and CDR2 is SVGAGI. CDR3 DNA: TGTGCCAGCAGGGCACAGGGGAGGGGAAGCTACACCTTC. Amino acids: CASRAQGRGSYTF.

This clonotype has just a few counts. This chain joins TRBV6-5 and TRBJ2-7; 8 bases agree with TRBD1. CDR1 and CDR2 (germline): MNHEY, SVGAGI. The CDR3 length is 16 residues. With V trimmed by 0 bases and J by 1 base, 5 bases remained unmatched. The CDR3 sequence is CASSYSATGDSYEQYF. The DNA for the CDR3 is TGTGCCAGCAGTTACTCAGCGACAGGGGATTCCTACGAGCAGTACTTC.

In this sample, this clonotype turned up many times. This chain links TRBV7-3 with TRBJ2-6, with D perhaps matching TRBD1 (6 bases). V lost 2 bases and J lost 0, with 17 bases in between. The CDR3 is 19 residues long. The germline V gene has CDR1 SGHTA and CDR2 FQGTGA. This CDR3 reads CASSLGWDIPSSGANVLTF. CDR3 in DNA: TGTGCCAGCAGCTTAGGATGGGACATCCCATCCTCTGGGGCCAACGTCCTGACTTTC.

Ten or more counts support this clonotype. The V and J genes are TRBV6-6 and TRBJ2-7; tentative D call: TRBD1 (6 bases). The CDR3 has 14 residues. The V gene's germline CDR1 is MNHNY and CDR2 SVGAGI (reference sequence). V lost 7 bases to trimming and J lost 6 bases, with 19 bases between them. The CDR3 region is CASTKGTYRAEQYF. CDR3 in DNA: TGTGCCAGCACCAAAGGGACCTACAGGGCCGAGCAGTACTTC.

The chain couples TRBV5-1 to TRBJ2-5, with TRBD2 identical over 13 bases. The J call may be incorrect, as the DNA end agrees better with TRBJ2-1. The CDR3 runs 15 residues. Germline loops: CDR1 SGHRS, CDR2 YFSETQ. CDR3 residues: CASRPGTSGDNEQFF. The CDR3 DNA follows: TGCGCCAGCAGGCCCGGGACTAGCGGGGACAATGAGCAGTTCTTC.

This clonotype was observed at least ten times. CDR3: CASSPSKVGTTEAFF. CDR3 nucleotide sequence: TGTGCCAGCAGTCCATCGAAGGTCGGGACCACTGAAGCTTTCTTT. The genes are TRBV12-3 or TRBV12-4 and TRBJ1-1, with D possibly matching TRBD1 (5 bases). Trimming took off 5 bases at V and 4 bases at J, with 17 bases between the two ends. The CDR3 has 15 residues.

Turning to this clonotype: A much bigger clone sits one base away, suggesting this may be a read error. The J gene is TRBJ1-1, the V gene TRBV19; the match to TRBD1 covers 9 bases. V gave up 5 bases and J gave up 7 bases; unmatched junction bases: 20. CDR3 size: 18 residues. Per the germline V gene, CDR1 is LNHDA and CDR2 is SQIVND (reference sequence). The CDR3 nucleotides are TGTGCCAGTAGTCGAAAACCTCGACAGGGGGGAAGGTCTGGTGAAGCTTTCTTT. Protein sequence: CASSRKPRQGGRSGEAFF.

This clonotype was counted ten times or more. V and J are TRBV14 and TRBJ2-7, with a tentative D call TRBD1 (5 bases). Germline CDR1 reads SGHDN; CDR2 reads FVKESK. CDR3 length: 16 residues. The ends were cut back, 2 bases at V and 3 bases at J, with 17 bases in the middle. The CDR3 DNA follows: TGTGCCAGCAGCCAAAATGAAGGACACAGGATCTACGAGCAGTACTTC. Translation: CASSQNEGHRIYEQYF.

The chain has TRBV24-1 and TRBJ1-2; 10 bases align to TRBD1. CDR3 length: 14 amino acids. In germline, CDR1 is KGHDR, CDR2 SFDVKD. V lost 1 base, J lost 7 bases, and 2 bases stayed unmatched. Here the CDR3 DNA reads TGTGCCACCAGTGATTTCGGGACAGGGGTTGGCTACACCTTC. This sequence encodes CATSDFGTGVGYTF.

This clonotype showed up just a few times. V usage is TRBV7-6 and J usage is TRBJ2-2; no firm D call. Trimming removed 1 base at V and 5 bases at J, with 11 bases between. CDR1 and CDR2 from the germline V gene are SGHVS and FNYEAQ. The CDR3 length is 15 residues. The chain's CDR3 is CASSLGGVGTGELFF. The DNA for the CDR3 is TGTGCCAGCAGCTTAGGTGGCGTCGGAACCGGGGAGCTGTTTTTT.

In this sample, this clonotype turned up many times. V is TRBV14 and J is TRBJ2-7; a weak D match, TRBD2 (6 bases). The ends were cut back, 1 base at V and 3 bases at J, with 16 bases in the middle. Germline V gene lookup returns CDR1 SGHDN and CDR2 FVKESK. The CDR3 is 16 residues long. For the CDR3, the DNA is TGTGCCAGCAGCCAAGGGAGGGGTCGGACCTACTACGAGCAGTACTTC. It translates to CASSQGRGRTYYEQYF.

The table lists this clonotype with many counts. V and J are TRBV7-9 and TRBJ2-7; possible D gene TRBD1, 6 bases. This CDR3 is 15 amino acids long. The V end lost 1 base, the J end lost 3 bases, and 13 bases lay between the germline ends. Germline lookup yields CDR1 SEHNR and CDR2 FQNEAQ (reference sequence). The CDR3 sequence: CASSLEDRIYYEQYF. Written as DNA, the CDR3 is TGTGCCAGCAGCTTAGAGGACAGAATCTACTACGAGCAGTACTTC.

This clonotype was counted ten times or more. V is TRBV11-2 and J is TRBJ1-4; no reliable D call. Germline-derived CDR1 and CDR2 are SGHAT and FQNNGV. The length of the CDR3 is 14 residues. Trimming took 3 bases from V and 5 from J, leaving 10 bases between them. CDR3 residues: CASSFGYENEKLFF. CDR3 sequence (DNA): TGTGCCAGCAGCTTCGGGTATGAGAATGAAAAACTGTTTTTT.

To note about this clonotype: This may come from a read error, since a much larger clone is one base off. The chain's CDR3 is CASSHTSPAGGYGYAF. The CDR3 DNA follows: TGTGCCAGCAGCCACACTAGTCCCGCAGGGGGCTATGGCTACGCCTTC. V is TRBV11-3 and J is TRBJ1-2; 8 nucleotides align to TRBD1. The CDR3 loop spans 16 amino acids. Germline V gene lookup returns CDR1 SGHNT and CDR2 YENEEA.

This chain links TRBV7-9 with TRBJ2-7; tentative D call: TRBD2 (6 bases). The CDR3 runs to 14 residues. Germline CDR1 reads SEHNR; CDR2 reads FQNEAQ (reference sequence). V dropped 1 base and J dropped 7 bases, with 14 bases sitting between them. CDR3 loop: CASSLVGGSDEQYF. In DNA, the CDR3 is TGTGCCAGCAGCTTAGTTGGGGGGAGCGATGAGCAGTACTTC.

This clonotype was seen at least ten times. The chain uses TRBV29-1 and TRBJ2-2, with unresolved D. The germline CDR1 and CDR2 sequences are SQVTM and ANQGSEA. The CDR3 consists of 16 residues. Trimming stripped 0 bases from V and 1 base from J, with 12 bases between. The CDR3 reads CSVEDRYSRNTGELFF. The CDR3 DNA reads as TGCAGCGTTGAAGATCGATATTCGCGGAACACCGGGGAGCTGTTTTTT.

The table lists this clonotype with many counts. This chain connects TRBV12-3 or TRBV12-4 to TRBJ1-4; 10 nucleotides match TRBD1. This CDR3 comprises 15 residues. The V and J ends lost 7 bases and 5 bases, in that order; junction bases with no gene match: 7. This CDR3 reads CASKSPGQGNEKLFF. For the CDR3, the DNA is TGTGCCAGCAAGAGCCCGGGACAGGGGAATGAAAAACTGTTTTTT.

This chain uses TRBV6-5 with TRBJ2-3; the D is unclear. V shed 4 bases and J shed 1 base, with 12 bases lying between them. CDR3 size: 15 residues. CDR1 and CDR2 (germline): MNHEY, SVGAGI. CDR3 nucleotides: TGTGCCAGCAGTTTCGGCAATAAGGGCACAGATACGCAGTATTTT. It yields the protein CASSFGNKGTDTQYF.

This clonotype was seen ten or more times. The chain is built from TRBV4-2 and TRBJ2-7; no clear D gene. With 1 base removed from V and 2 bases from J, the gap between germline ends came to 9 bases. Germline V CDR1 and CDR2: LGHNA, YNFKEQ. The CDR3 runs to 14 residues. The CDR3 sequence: CASSQVAPPYEQYF. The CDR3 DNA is TGTGCCAGCAGCCAAGTAGCTCCTCCCTACGAGCAGTACTTC.

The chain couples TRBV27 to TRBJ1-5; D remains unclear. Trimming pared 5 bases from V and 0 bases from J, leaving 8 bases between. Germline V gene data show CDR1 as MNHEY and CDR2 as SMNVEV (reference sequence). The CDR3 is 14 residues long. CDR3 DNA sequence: TGTGCCAGCAGTGTCCGGGATAGCAATCAGCCCCAGCATTTT. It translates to CASSVRDSNQPQHF.

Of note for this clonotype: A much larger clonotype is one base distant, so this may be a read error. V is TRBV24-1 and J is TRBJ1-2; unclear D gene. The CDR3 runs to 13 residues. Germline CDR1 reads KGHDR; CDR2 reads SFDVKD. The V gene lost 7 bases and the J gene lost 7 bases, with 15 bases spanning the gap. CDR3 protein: CATREIESTGYTF. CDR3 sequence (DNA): TGTGCCACCAGAGAGATTGAGTCTACTGGCTACACCTTC.

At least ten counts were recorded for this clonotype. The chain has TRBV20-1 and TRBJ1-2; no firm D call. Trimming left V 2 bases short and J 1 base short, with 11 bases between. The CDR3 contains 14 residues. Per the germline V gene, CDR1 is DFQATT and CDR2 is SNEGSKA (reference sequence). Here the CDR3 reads CSARPGILNYGYTF. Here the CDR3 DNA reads TGCAGTGCTAGACCTGGGATCCTTAACTATGGCTACACCTTC.

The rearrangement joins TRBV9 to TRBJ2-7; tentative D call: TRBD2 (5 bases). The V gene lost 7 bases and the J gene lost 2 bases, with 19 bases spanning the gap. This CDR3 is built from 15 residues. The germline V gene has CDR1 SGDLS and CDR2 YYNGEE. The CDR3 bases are TGTGCCAGCTCACCACCGTCGGGGTCTCCCTACGAGCAGTACTTC. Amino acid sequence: CASSPPSGSPYEQYF.

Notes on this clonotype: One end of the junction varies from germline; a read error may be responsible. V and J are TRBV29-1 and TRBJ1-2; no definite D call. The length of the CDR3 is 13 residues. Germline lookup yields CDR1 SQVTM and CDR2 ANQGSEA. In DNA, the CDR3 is TGTAGCGTTGAAGGTCAACAGACCTATGGCTACACCTTC. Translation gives CSVEGQQTYGYTF. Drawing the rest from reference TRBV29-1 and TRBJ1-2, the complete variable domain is SAVISQKPSRDICQRGTSLTIQCQVDSQVTMMFWYRQQPGQSLTLIATANQGSEATYESGFVIDKFPISRPNLTFSTLTVSNMSPEDSSIYLCSVEGQQTYGYTFGSGTRLTVV.

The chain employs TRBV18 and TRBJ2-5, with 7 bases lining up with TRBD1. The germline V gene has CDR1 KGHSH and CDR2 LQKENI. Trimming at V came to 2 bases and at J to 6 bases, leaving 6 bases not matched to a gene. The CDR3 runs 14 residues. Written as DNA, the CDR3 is TGTGCCAGCTCACCAACAGGGGATGCGCAGACCCAGTACTTC. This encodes CASSPTGDAQTQYF.

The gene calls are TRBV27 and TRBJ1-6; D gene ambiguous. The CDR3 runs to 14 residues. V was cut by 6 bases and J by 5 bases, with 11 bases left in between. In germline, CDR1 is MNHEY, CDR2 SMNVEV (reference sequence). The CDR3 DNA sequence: TGTGCCAGCAGGGAAGGGTCCGATAATTCACCCCTCCACTTT. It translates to CASREGSDNSPLHF.

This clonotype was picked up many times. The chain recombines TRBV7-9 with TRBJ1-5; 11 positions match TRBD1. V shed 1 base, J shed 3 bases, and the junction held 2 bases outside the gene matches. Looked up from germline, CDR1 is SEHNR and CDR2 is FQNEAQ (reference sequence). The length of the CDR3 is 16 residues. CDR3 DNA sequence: TGTGCCAGCAGCTTAGGGACAGGGGGCGTCAATCAGCCCCAGCATTTT. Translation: CASSLGTGGVNQPQHF.